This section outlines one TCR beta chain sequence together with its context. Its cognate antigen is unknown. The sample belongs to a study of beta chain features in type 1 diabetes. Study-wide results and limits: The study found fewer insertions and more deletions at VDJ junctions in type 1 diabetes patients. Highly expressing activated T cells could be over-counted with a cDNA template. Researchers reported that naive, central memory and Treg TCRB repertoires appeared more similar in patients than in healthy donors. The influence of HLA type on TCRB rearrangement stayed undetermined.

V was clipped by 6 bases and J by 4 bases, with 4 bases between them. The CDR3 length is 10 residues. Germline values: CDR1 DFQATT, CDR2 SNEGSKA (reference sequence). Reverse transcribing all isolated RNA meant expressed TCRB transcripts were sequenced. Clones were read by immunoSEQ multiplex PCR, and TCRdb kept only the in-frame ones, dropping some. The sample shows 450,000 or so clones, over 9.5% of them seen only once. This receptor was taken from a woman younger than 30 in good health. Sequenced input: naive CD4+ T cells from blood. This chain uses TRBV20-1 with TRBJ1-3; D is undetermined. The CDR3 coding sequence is TGCAGTGCCCTCGGAAACACCATATATTTT. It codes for CSALGNTIYF.